The source of this TCR beta chain is a study of identical twins. Study conclusions and caveats: Beta out-of-frame sequences showed weaker excess sharing between twins. Insertion counts were lower in abundant cord blood beta clonotypes, a trend that memory repertoires did not show. Models underestimated out-of-frame TCR alpha sharing in monozygotic twins.

MiXCR, applied by TCRdb to the 5' RACE reads, yields one record per CDR3 protein. Among 400,000 to 500,000 distinct CDR3 sequences listed, 14% were seen once. Concerning this clonotype: Its antigen remains unidentified.

CDR3 length: 13 amino acids. V lost 6 bases to trimming and J lost 3 bases, with 9 bases between them. Germline V CDR1 and CDR2: SNHLY, FYNNEI. No donor was unhealthy or non-Caucasian. These data are also associated with another study on yellow fever vaccine responses in identical twins.

The sequenced material came from CD4+ T cells sorted from blood. This chain joins TRBV2 and TRBJ1-3; no clear D. The clonotype originates from a woman between 18 and 29 years old in good health. CDR3 loop: CASSLDIGNTIYF. The DNA of the CDR3 is TGTGCCAGCAGCCTTGATATTGGAAACACCATATATTTT.